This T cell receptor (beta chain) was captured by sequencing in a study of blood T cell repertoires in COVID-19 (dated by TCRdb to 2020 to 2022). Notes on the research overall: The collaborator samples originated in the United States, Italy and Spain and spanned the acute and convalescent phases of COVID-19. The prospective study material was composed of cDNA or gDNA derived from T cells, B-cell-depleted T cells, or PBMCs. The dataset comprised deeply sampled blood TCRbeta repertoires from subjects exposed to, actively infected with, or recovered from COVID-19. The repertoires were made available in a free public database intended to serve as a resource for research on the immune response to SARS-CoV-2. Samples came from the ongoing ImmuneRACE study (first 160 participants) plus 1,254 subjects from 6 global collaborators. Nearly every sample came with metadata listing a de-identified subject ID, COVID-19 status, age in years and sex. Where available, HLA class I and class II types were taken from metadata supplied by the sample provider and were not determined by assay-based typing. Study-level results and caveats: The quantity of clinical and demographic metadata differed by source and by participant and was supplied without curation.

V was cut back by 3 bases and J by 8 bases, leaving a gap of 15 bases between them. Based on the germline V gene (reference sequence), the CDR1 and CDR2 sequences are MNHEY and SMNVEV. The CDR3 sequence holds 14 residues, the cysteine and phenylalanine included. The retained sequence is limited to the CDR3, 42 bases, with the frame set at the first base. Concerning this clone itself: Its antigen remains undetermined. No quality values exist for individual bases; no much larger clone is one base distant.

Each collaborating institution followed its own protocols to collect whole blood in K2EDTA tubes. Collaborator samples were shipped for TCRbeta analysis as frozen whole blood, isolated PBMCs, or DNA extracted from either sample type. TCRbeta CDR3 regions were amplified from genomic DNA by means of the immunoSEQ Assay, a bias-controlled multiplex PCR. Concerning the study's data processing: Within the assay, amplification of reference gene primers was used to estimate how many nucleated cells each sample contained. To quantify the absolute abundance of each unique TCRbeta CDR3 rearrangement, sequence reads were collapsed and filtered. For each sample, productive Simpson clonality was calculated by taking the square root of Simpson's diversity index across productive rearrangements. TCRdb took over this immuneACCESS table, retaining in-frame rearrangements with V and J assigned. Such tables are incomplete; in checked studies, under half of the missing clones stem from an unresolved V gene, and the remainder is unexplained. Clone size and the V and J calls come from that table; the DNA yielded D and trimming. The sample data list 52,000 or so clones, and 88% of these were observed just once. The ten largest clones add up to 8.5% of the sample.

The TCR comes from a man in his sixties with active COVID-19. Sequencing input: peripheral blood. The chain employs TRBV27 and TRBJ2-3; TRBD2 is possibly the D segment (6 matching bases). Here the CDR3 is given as CASSFPGLGRTQYF. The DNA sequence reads TGTGCCAGCAGTTTTCCGGGACTCGGACGTACGCAGTATTTT.